This record concerns one T cell receptor (beta chain) sequence. Its antigen remains unidentified. The data belong to a study of T cell clones after liver transplantation. In the study overall: Pre-transplant mixed lymphocyte reactions yielded third-party-reactive TCRbeta sequences as comparators for graft-donor-reactive sequences. Standard immunosuppression, with no induction, continued until 12-24 months after transplant.

Study results and limitations: In two subjects, few donor cells limited the measurable donor-reactive repertoire.

Data came from immunoSEQ multiplex PCR; TCRdb stores just in-frame clones and leaves some out. The table has about 20,000 clones, about 77% seen once. Germline V gene data show CDR1 as MGHRA and CDR2 as YSYEKL. V gave up 1 base and J gave up 4 bases; unmatched junction bases: 4. This CDR3 is built from 15 residues. This sequence was found in a human patient who received a liver transplant. Some T cells here may be from the graft donor. The chain couples TRBV4-1 to TRBJ1-1; TRBD1 matches at 9 bases. This sample comprised CD8+ T cells from blood, obtained about 56 months after liver transplant. For the CDR3, the DNA is TGCGCCAGCAGCCAAGTGACAGGGGGGACCACTGAAGCTTTCTTT. Translation gives CASSQVTGGTTEAFF.